The clone carrying this TCR beta chain was seen only once. The data are from a study of T cell clones after liver transplantation. Background on the study: Immunosuppression withdrawal was tried within 2 years after liver transplantation in this trial. As an antigen-independent comparator, third-party-reactive TCRbeta sequences came from pre-transplant mixed lymphocyte reactions. Samples came pre-transplant, pre-randomization before withdrawal, and post-randomization after withdrawal ended.

V shed 1 base and J shed 3 bases, with 19 bases lying between them. The CDR3 is made up of 17 amino acids. Germline values: CDR1 SGHDT, CDR2 YYEEEE. Unstimulated PBMCs were sorted into CD3+CD4+ and CD3+CD8+ populations. The assay was immunoSEQ multiplex PCR, and TCRdb's table has in-frame clones only and misses some. The sample holds some 110,000 clones, 80% to 85% seen once. This sequence was found in a human donor who received a liver transplant. The rearrangement joins TRBV5-6 to TRBJ2-5, with D perhaps matching TRBD1 or TRBD2 (5 bases each). Source: CD4+ T cells from blood, taken before liver transplant. CDR3 nucleotide sequence: TGTGCCAGCAGCTTGCTAGGTGAGGGGTCTTTTAAAGAGACCCAGTACTTC. Encoded protein: CASSLLGEGSFKETQYF.